A single sample gave rise to the 10 T cell receptor beta chains below, sequenced in a study of early T cells in non-severe SARS-CoV-2 infection. TCRdb itself ran the 5' RACE reads through MiXCR, one entry per CDR3 protein. The sample includes under 75,000 distinct CDR3 sequences, about 12% seen only once; the top ten take roughly 8.3%. The material sequenced was whole blood. These receptors were taken from an adult who was a healthcare worker with PCR-confirmed SARS-CoV-2 infection or an uninfected control (not recorded which).

This clonotype has more than one count but fewer than ten. The chain recombines TRBV12-3 or TRBV12-4 with TRBJ2-1; 9 nucleotides agree with TRBD1. This CDR3 is built from 13 residues. V lost 1 base and J lost 15; bases outside the gene matches: 7. CDR3 sequence reads: CASSLGTSGQGFF. In nucleotides, the CDR3 is TGTGCCAGCAGTTTAGGTACCTCGGGACAGGGGTTCTTC.

The chain employs TRBV4-2 and TRBJ2-1, with D hard to call. The CDR3 sequence is 15 residues long. CDR1 and CDR2 from the germline V gene are LGHNA and YNFKEQ. The ends were cut back, 1 base at V and 9 bases at J, with 16 bases in the middle. The CDR3 nucleotides read TGTGCCAGCAGCCAAGGTCTAGTCCTGGCCGCTGAGCAGTTCTTC. It yields the protein CASSQGLVLAAEQFF.

The table lists this clonotype with a few counts. The genes are TRBV19 and TRBJ1-4, with unresolved D. In germline, CDR1 is LNHDA, CDR2 SQIVND (reference sequence). The CDR3 is 15 residues long. V gave up 1 base and J gave up 0 bases, with 6 bases separating them. The CDR3 nucleotides are TGTGCCAGTAGTATAGCAGCCTCAACTAATGAAAAACTGTTTTTT. Protein sequence: CASSIAASTNEKLFF. Full variable domain (remainder filled in from reference TRBV19 and TRBJ1-4): DGGITQSPKYLFRKEGQNVTLSCEQNLNHDAMYWYRQDPGQGLRLIYYSQIVNDFQKGDIAEGYSVSREKKESFPLTVTSAQKNPTAFYLCASSIAASTNEKLFFGSGTQLSVL.

This clonotype was seen ten or more times. The genes are TRBV4-1 and TRBJ1-4; D remains ambiguous. The CDR3 runs 15 residues. Germline loops: CDR1 MGHRA, CDR2 YSYEKL. V lost 5 bases to trimming and J lost 0 bases, with 10 bases between them. The CDR3 spells CASSARITTNEKLFF. The CDR3 DNA reads TGCGCCAGCAGCGCCCGGATTACAACTAATGAAAAACTGTTTTTT.

This clonotype came up a few times. The V and J genes are TRBV20-1 and TRBJ1-2, with a possible D match to TRBD1 (5 bases). The germline V gene encodes CDR1 DFQATT and CDR2 SNEGSKA (reference sequence). Trimming shortened V by 5 bases and J by 8 bases, and 18 bases separated the two germline ends. This CDR3 has 13 amino acids. The CDR3: CSALGGGMEGYTF. The CDR3 DNA sequence: TGCAGTGCTCTCGGGGGAGGGATGGAGGGCTACACCTTC.

The chain recombines TRBV24-1 with TRBJ2-1; D remains ambiguous. The CDR3 extends over 14 amino acids. From germline, CDR1 is KGHDR and CDR2 SFDVKD. V gave up 2 bases and J gave up 4 bases, with 8 bases separating them. In DNA form, the CDR3 reads TGTGCCACCAGTGATTATGATGGGTACAATGAGCAGTTCTTC. This codes for CATSDYDGYNEQFF.

Many counts were recorded for this clonotype. The rearrangement joins TRBV27 to TRBJ2-6; D uncertain. The CDR3 has 14 residues. Trimming removed 5 bases at V and 0 bases at J, with 5 bases between. Germline CDR1 MNHEY, CDR2 SMNVEV (reference sequence). The CDR3 sequence: CASSTDSGANVLTF. Written as DNA, the CDR3 is TGTGCCAGCAGTACCGACTCTGGGGCCAACGTCCTGACTTTC.

This clonotype has ten or more counts. This sequence joins TRBV28 and TRBJ1-2, with 10 bases that match TRBD1. The V segment lost 10 bases and the J segment 4 bases; nucleotides outside the gene matches: 12. Germline CDR1 is MDHEN and CDR2 is SYDVKM. This CDR3 comprises 15 residues. CDR3 region: CAIDAPGQGIYGYTF. CDR3 bases: TGTGCCATCGACGCCCCGGGACAGGGGATCTATGGCTACACCTTC.

There are a few counts of this clonotype. The chain has TRBV28 and TRBJ2-3; a possible D gene is TRBD2 (5 bases). The V gene lost 1 base and the J gene lost 8 bases, with 7 bases spanning the gap. Germline CDR1 and CDR2: MDHEN and SYDVKM. This CDR3 has 12 residues. The CDR3 sequence is CASSLYGLTQYF. The CDR3 nucleotides are TGTGCCAGCAGTTTATATGGACTTACGCAGTATTTT.

There are many counts of this clonotype. CDR3 sequence (DNA): TGCGCCAGCAGCACCACCGGGACAGGGGCCTACGAGCAGTACTTC. Protein product: CASSTTGTGAYEQYF. The rearrangement uses TRBV5-1 and TRBJ2-7; the match to TRBD1 covers 10 bases. CDR1 and CDR2 from the germline V gene are SGHRS and YFSETQ. V dropped 4 bases and J dropped 2; count of bases not matched to a gene: 6. This CDR3 has 15 amino acids.